This TCR beta chain was recorded in a study of CD8 T cells in ankylosing spondylitis. Study-wide points: Within matched ankylosing spondylitis synovial fluid, disease-linked clones were reportedly significantly enriched. A motif of eight or nine highly homologous TCR beta variants was seen as apparently characteristic of ankylosing spondylitis blood. Disease-associated clones were CD8+ and fairly uncommon in peripheral blood.

Only a few counts were recorded for this clonotype. Its antigen is unidentified. TCRdb used MiXCR to reprocess the 5' RACE reads, holding one entry per CDR3 protein. The table has about 450,000 distinct CDR3 sequences, approximately 26% seen once. Material for sequencing was blood, either unsorted or a sorted T cell fraction (not recorded which). The sequence came from a male donor with ankylosing spondylitis.

The CDR3 sequence is CSASRDPNTGELFF. For the CDR3, the DNA is TGCAGTGCTAGTCGAGACCCGAACACCGGGGAGCTGTTTTTT. This chain links TRBV20-1 with TRBJ2-2; D not certain. Per the germline V gene, CDR1 is DFQATT and CDR2 is SNEGSKA (reference sequence). The CDR3 covers 14 residues. The V end was cut by 3 bases, the J end by 0 bases, with 8 bases between.